What follows are 3 T cell receptor beta chains derived from one specimen sequenced in a study of blood T cells in healthy people across ages. The authors ran a second PCR of about 6 to 11 cycles using a sample-barcoded 5' primer and a J-beta primer mix. TCRdb re-analysed the 5' RACE reads in MiXCR, keeping a single row per CDR3 protein. Of some 1.7 million distinct CDR3 sequences listed, roughly 27% are singletons. The sample comprised blood. These TCRs come from a woman younger than 45 in good health.

This clonotype was detected only a few times. The rearrangement uses TRBV9 and TRBJ2-7; D possibly uses TRBD1 or TRBD2 (5 bases each). The CDR3 extends over 13 amino acids. Per germline, CDR1 SGDLS and CDR2 YYNGEE. Trimming took off 3 bases at V and 5 bases at J, with 12 bases between the two ends. This CDR3 reads CASSARLGDEQYF. The CDR3 bases are TGTGCCAGCAGCGCTCGGTTGGGGGACGAGCAGTACTTC.

A single count supports this clonotype. V and J are TRBV27 and TRBJ2-1; 9 nucleotides line up with TRBD1. V dropped 5 bases and J dropped 6; count of bases not matched to a gene: 8. Germline V gene sequence: CDR1 MNHEY, CDR2 SMNVEV (reference sequence). The CDR3 totals 15 residues. As DNA, the CDR3 is TGTGCCAGCAGTGGGCGGACAGGGGTCCGCAATGAGCAGTTCTTC. Encoded protein: CASSGRTGVRNEQFF.

This clonotype appeared a few times. This chain uses TRBV19 with TRBJ2-7; 10 bases line up with TRBD1. With 4 bases clipped from V and 2 bases from J, the junction kept 8 bases outside the gene matches. CDR1 and CDR2 (germline): LNHDA, SQIVND (reference sequence). The CDR3 is 16 residues long. In nucleotides, the CDR3 is TGTGCCAGTAGTACCTCTGGGGGACAGGGGCCCTACGAGCAGTACTTC. It is translated as CASSTSGGQGPYEQYF. Full variable domain (rest looked up from reference TRBV19 and TRBJ2-7): DGGITQSPKYLFRKEGQNVTLSCEQNLNHDAMYWYRQDPGQGLRLIYYSQIVNDFQKGDIAEGYSVSREKKESFPLTVTSAQKNPTAFYLCASSTSGGQGPYEQYFGPGTRLTVT.